The clone carrying this T cell receptor beta chain was counted between two and nine times. Its antigen is still unknown. Libraries were prepared by immunoSEQ multiplex PCR; TCRdb keeps only in-frame clonotypes and omits some of them. The top ten clones hold 4.5% to 7% of a sample with around 68,000 clones, around 73% of them seen once. This entry belongs to a study of PD-1 blockade in mismatch repair-deficient tumors. Across the whole study: All were previously treated, progressing patients with around 12 mismatch repair-deficient cancer types.

Mismatch repair deficiency was confirmed in all patients, by PCR or immunohistochemistry. Three pembrolizumab responders had their TCRs sequenced. This CDR3 contains 16 residues. Trimming stripped 0 bases from V and 2 bases from J, with 14 bases between. Germline V gene data show CDR1 as SGHTA and CDR2 as FQGNSA. Findings and limits, study-wide: After pembrolizumab, tumor-resident clones rose rapidly, then generally contracted before radiologic responses.

The TCR originated in an adult with mismatch repair-deficient cancer. The sample was peripheral blood, taken 2 weeks after starting pembrolizumab. The rearrangement uses TRBV7-2 and TRBJ2-7, with D maybe TRBD2 (6 bases). CDR3 sequence: CASSLAGGYSTYEQYF. The CDR3, as DNA: TGTGCCAGCAGCTTAGCGGGGGGATACTCTACCTACGAGCAGTACTTC. The variable domain in full, completed from reference TRBV7-2 and TRBJ2-7, reads GAGVSQSPSNKVTEKGKDVELRCDPISGHTALYWYRQSLGQGLEFLIYFQGNSAPDKSGLPSDRFSAERTGGSVSTLTIQRTQQEDSAVYLCASSLAGGYSTYEQYFGPGTRLTVT.